Listed here are 23 T cell receptor beta chains from one sample, sequenced in a study of T-cell reconstitution after alpha-beta-depleted transplantation in children. Unique molecular identifiers were incorporated into the prepared TCRbeta library. TCRdb reprocessed the PCR reads via MiXCR and lists one record per CDR3 protein. The sample yields nearly 400,000 distinct CDR3 sequences, around 20% seen once. The specimen was PBMCs from the stem cell graft donor, collected from the stem cell graft. Receptors originate from a human donor who donated a stem cell graft to a child with acute myeloid leukemia.

This clonotype was recorded once. The chain carries TRBV30 and TRBJ2-5; D unclear. The V and J ends lost 0 bases and 2 bases respectively, with 7 bases between them. The CDR3 totals 13 residues. CDR1 and CDR2 (germline): GTSNPN, SVGIG (reference sequence). The CDR3 protein is CAWSVVAQETQYF. In DNA form, the CDR3 reads TGTGCCTGGAGTGTTGTTGCTCAAGAGACCCAGTACTTC. The variable domain in full, completed from reference TRBV30 and TRBJ2-5, reads SQTIHQWPATLVQPVGSPLSLECTVEGTSNPNLYWYRQAAGRGLQLLFYSVGIGQISSEVPQNLSASRPQDRQFILSSKKLLLSDSGFYLCAWSVVAQETQYFGPGTRLLVL.

This clonotype was detected ten times or more. The chain joins TRBV29-1 to TRBJ2-1; D is unclear. With 5 bases removed from V and 4 bases from J, the gap between germline ends came to 9 bases. Germline loops: CDR1 SQVTM, CDR2 ANQGSEA. The CDR3 consists of 12 residues. In DNA, the CDR3 is TGCAGCGTTCGGACGATTTACAATGAGCAGTTCTTC. It specifies CSVRTIYNEQFF.

CDR3 in amino acids: CAWSAGELFF. The CDR3 DNA follows: TGTGCCTGGAGTGCCGGGGAGCTGTTTTTT. The chain couples TRBV30 to TRBJ2-2, with D unclear. Trimming shortened V by 1 base and J by 6 bases, and 0 bases separated the two germline ends. Germline CDR1 is GTSNPN and CDR2 is SVGIG (reference sequence). The CDR3 is made up of 10 amino acids. The full variable domain, rest sourced from reference TRBV30 and TRBJ2-2, is SQTIHQWPATLVQPVGSPLSLECTVEGTSNPNLYWYRQAAGRGLQLLFYSVGIGQISSEVPQNLSASRPQDRQFILSSKKLLLSDSGFYLCAWSAGELFFGEGSRLTVL.

The rearrangement joins TRBV27 to TRBJ2-1, with D perhaps matching TRBD1 (6 bases). The V and J ends lost 4 bases and 5 bases respectively, with 12 bases between them. The CDR3 covers 14 residues. In germline, CDR1 is MNHEY, CDR2 SMNVEV (reference sequence). The CDR3 region has the DNA TGTGCCAGCAGTTCCAGGGGCCGTAACAATGAGCAGTTCTTC. Protein: CASSSRGRNNEQFF.

The table lists this clonotype with a count of one. The chain recombines TRBV5-1 with TRBJ2-5; a possible D gene is TRBD1 (6 bases). Trimming removed 0 bases from V and 0 bases from J, with 15 bases in between. The CDR3 sequence is 17 residues long. CDR1 is SGHRS and CDR2 is YFSETQ in the germline V gene. The CDR3 is CASSLALLGADQETQYF. Written as DNA, the CDR3 is TGCGCCAGCAGCTTGGCATTATTGGGGGCCGACCAAGAGACCCAGTACTTC.

The table lists this clonotype with a few counts. This chain connects TRBV12-3 or TRBV12-4 to TRBJ2-7, with a weak D call TRBD1 (7 bases). CDR3 length: 14 amino acids. V shed 5 bases and J shed 3 bases, with 14 bases lying between them. CDR3 residues: CASSGGGSHYEQYF. The CDR3 DNA sequence: TGTGCCAGCAGTGGAGGGGGCAGTCACTACGAGCAGTACTTC.

This clonotype was found a few times. CDR3 nucleotides: TGCGCCAGCAGCTTGGGGGACAGGGCTGGAGGCTACACCTTC. Translating it yields CASSLGDRAGGYTF. The chain uses TRBV5-1 and TRBJ1-2, with TRBD1 identical over 9 bases. Germline CDR1 and CDR2: SGHRS and YFSETQ. The CDR3 totals 14 residues. V lost 0 bases, J lost 8 bases, and 5 bases stayed unmatched.

In this sample, this clonotype turned up many times. The gene calls are TRBV20-1 and TRBJ2-1, with 10 bases that match TRBD2. Looked up from germline, CDR1 is DFQATT and CDR2 is SNEGSKA (reference sequence). The V and J ends lost 4 bases and 9 bases, in that order; junction bases with no gene match: 12. The CDR3 spans 15 residues. The CDR3 DNA sequence: TGCAGTGCTATTTCAGCGGGAGGGCTTTGGTCTGAGCAGTTCTTC. Translated, it gives CSAISAGGLWSEQFF.

This clonotype was recorded at least ten times. This chain joins TRBV29-1 and TRBJ2-5; D unclear. In germline, CDR1 is SQVTM, CDR2 ANQGSEA. The CDR3 spans 14 residues. Trimming took off 1 base at V and 4 bases at J, with 13 bases between the two ends. CDR3 DNA: TGCAGCGTTGAAGGCCCCAGTGGTACAGAGACCCAGTACTTC. The encoded protein is CSVEGPSGTETQYF.

The V gene is TRBV7-9, the J gene TRBJ1-1, with a possible D match to TRBD1 (5 bases). Germline V gene sequence: CDR1 SEHNR, CDR2 FQNEAQ (reference sequence). The CDR3 sequence is 13 residues long. V lost 3 bases and J lost 5, with 10 bases in between. CDR3: CASSFKGQTEAFF. The CDR3 region has the DNA TGTGCCAGCAGCTTTAAGGGGCAAACTGAAGCTTTCTTT.

CDR3 protein: CASSLLVGSGVNNEQFF. The CDR3 nucleotides are TGCGCCAGCAGCCTGCTGGTGGGTAGCGGGGTAAACAATGAGCAGTTCTTC. V gene TRBV5-1 combines with J gene TRBJ2-1, with TRBD2 matching over 8 bases. Per the germline V gene, CDR1 is SGHRS and CDR2 is YFSETQ. The CDR3 covers 17 residues. V trimming: 4 bases; J trimming: 5 bases; junction bases outside the gene matches: 14.

CDR3 bases: TGTGCCAGCAGTCTCGGAGGGGGGGGCATCTATGGCTACACCTTC. It specifies CASSLGGGGIYGYTF. The V gene is TRBV12-3 or TRBV12-4, the J gene TRBJ1-2; maybe TRBD1 (6 bases). V lost 5 bases to trimming and J lost 4 bases, with 17 bases between them. The CDR3 is made up of 15 amino acids.

The V call is TRBV10-1, the J call TRBJ2-2; the D gene is possibly TRBD1 (5 bases). This CDR3 comprises 13 residues. The V end was cut by 0 bases, the J end by 6 bases, with 5 bases between. Germline-derived CDR1 and CDR2 are WNHNN and SYGVQD (reference sequence). CDR3 protein: CASSESGPGELFF. The DNA for the CDR3 is TGCGCCAGCAGTGAGTCGGGGCCCGGGGAGCTGTTTTTT.

The chain couples TRBV7-2 to TRBJ2-2; D gene uncertain. Trimming removed 3 bases at V and 1 base at J, with 9 bases between. The CDR3 has 15 residues. Germline V lookup: CDR1 SGHTA, CDR2 FQGNSA. This CDR3 is CASSLNSMNTGELFF. CDR3 DNA sequence: TGTGCCAGCAGCTTGAACTCGATGAACACCGGGGAGCTGTTTTTT. The full variable domain, its missing parts supplied by reference TRBV7-2 and TRBJ2-2, is GAGVSQSPSNKVTEKGKDVELRCDPISGHTALYWYRQSLGQGLEFLIYFQGNSAPDKSGLPSDRFSAERTGGSVSTLTIQRTQQEDSAVYLCASSLNSMNTGELFFGEGSRLTVL.

The chain has TRBV12-3 or TRBV12-4 and TRBJ2-1; D possibly corresponds to TRBD2 (6 bases). This CDR3 comprises 15 residues. V dropped 3 bases and J dropped 5 bases, with 14 bases sitting between them. In DNA, the CDR3 is TGTGCCAGCAGTTTGGAGGGATTTGAGGACAATGAGCAGTTCTTC. Translating gives CASSLEGFEDNEQFF.

The chain recombines TRBV20-1 with TRBJ2-7, with 9 bases identical to TRBD2. V lost 1 base and J lost 6; bases outside the gene matches: 10. Germline values: CDR1 DFQATT, CDR2 SNEGSKA (reference sequence). The CDR3 loop spans 15 amino acids. CDR3 in DNA: TGCAGTGCTAGAGCCATTGACGGCGGGAGGGCCGAGCAGTACTTC. Its translation: CSARAIDGGRAEQYF.

This clonotype was found many times. This chain connects TRBV12-3 or TRBV12-4 to TRBJ2-3, with a tentative D call TRBD1 (6 bases). Trimming cost V 5 bases and J 2 bases, with 8 bases left between them. This CDR3 region has 13 residues. The chain's CDR3 is CASSGDITDTQYF. The CDR3, as DNA: TGTGCCAGCAGTGGGGACATCACAGATACGCAGTATTTT.

The chain joins TRBV27 to TRBJ2-6, with a weak D call TRBD2 (5 bases). CDR1 is MNHEY and CDR2 is SMNVEV in the germline V gene (reference sequence). V lost 5 bases, J lost 0 bases, and 17 bases lay in between. The CDR3 length is 18 residues. The chain's CDR3 is CASSRSSSRGSGANVLTF. The CDR3 nucleotides read TGTGCCAGCAGTAGATCCTCGAGTCGGGGCTCTGGGGCCAACGTCCTGACTTTC.

This clonotype was observed at least ten times. This rearrangement joins TRBV7-2 to TRBJ2-1; 8 positions match TRBD1. The junction had 11 bases not matched to a gene; V was cut back by 5 bases and J by 8 bases. The CDR3 runs to 15 residues. Germline lookup yields CDR1 SGHTA and CDR2 FQGNSA. CDR3 in amino acids: CASSPRGPTGDEQFF. As DNA, the CDR3 is TGTGCCAGCAGCCCCAGGGGGCCTACGGGGGATGAGCAGTTCTTC.

This clonotype was recorded at least ten times. The chain links TRBV20-1 to TRBJ2-1, with 10 bases aligning to TRBD2. The length of the CDR3 is 16 residues. The ends lost 0 bases at V and 8 bases at J; junction bases unmatched: 10. Germline CDR1 is DFQATT and CDR2 is SNEGSKA (reference sequence). The CDR3: CSARDLAGEDGYEQFF. The CDR3 DNA is TGCAGTGCTAGAGACCTAGCGGGAGAGGATGGCTATGAGCAGTTCTTC.

This clonotype was counted ten times or more. The J gene is TRBJ1-1, the V gene TRBV10-1, with 8 positions matching TRBD1. From germline, CDR1 is WNHNN and CDR2 SYGVQD (reference sequence). J was trimmed by 6 bases and V by 9 bases; bases with no gene match: 6. CDR3 length equals 12 residues. This chain's CDR3 is CARRTGLSEAFF. Here the CDR3 DNA reads TGCGCCAGGAGGACAGGGCTTTCTGAAGCTTTCTTT.

This clonotype was found many times. The V and J genes are TRBV20-1 and TRBJ2-7; TRBD2 aligns across 7 bases. CDR1 and CDR2 (germline): DFQATT, SNEGSKA (reference sequence). The junction had 9 bases not matched to a gene; V was cut back by 1 base and J by 6 bases. The CDR3 consists of 14 residues. The CDR3 coding sequence is TGCAGTGCTAGAGTGGCGGGAGATGGGGGCGAGCAGTACTTC. Residues: CSARVAGDGGEQYF.

This clonotype has a handful of counts. This rearrangement joins TRBV7-8 to TRBJ1-5; D remains ambiguous. The germline gives CDR1 SGHVS, CDR2 FQNEAQ. This CDR3 comprises 12 residues. Trimming stripped 3 bases from V and 5 bases from J, with 5 bases between. DNA of the CDR3: TGTGCCAGCAGCTTTTCGGATCAGCCCCAGCATTTT. This gives the protein CASSFSDQPQHF.